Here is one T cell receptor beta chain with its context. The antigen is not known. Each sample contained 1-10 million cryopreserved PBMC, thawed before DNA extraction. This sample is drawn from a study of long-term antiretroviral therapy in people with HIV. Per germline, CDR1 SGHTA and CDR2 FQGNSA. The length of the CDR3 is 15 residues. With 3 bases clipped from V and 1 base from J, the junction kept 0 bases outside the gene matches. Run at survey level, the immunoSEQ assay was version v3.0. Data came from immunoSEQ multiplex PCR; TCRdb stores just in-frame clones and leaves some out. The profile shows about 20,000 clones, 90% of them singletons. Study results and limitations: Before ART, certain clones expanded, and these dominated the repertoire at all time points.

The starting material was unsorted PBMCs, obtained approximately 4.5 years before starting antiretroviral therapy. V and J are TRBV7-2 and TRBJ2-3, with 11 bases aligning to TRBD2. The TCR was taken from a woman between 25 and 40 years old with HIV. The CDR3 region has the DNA TGTGCCAGCAGCTTTAGCGGGGGGGGCACAGATACGCAGTATTTT. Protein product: CASSFSGGGTDTQYF.